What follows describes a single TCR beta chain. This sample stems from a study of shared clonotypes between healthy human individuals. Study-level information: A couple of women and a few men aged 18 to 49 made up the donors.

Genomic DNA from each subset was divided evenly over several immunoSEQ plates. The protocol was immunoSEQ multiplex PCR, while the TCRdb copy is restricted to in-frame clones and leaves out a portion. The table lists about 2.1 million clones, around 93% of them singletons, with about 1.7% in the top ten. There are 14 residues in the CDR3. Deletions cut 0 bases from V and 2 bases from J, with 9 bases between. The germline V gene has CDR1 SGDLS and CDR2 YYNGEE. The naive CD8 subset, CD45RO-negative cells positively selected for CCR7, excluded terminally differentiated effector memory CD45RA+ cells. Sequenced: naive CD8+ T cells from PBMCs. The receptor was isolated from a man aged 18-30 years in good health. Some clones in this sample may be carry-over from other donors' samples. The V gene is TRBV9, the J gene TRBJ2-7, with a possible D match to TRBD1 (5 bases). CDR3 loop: CASSVDRSTYEQYF. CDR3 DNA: TGTGCCAGCAGCGTAGACAGGTCCACCTACGAGCAGTACTTC.